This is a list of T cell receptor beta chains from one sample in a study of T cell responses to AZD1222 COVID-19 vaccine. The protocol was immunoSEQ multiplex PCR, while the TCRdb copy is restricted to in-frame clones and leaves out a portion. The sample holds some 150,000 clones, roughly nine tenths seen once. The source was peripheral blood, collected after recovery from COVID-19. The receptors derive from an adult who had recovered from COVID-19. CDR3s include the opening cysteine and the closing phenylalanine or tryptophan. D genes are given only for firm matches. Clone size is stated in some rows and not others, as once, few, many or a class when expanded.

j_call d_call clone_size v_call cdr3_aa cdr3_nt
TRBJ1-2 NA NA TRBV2 CASSEERTYGTF TGTGCCAGCAGTGAAGAACGGACCTATGGGACCTTC
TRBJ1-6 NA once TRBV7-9 CASSLVQGSLSSPLHF TGTGCCAGCAGCTTAGTCCAGGGGAGTTTAAGTTCACCCCTCCACTTT
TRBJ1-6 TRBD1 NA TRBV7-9 CASSLPVGTVDNSPLHF TGTGCCAGCAGCCTACCTGTCGGGACAGTAGATAATTCACCCCTCCACTTT
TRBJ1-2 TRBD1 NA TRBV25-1 CASSEDGTGQLHTF TGTGCCAGCAGTGAAGACGGGACAGGACAGCTACACACCTTC
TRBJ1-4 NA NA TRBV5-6 CASTLLGKDEKLFF TGTGCCAGCACCCTTTTGGGTAAGGATGAAAAACTGTTTTTT
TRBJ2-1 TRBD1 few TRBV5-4 CATRLQGGSYNEQFF TGTGCCACCCGGTTACAGGGGGGTTCCTACAATGAGCAGTTCTTC
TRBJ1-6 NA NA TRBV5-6 CASSLAGDYNSPLHF TGTGCCAGCAGCTTGGCAGGGGACTATAATTCACCCCTCCACTTT
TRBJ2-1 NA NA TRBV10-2 CASSPVHLDNEQFF TGCGCCAGCAGCCCAGTCCACTTGGACAATGAGCAGTTCTTC
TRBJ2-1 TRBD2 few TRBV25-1 CASSAPGLAVHEQFF TGTGCCAGCAGTGCTCCGGGACTAGCGGTCCATGAGCAGTTCTTC
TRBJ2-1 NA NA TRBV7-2 CASSLVLSSPVSYNEQFF TGTGCCAGCAGCTTAGTGCTGTCTTCCCCTGTCTCCTACAATGAGCAGTTCTTC
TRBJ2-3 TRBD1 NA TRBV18 CASSPVISQGADTQYF TGTGCCAGCTCACCCGTTATATCACAGGGGGCAGATACGCAGTATTTT
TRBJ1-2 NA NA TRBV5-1 CASSLGEARNYGYTF TGCGCCAGCAGCTTAGGAGAGGCACGCAACTATGGCTACACCTTC
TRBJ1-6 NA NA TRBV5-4 CASSLEGDSPLHF TGTGCCAGCAGCTTGGAAGGTGATTCACCCCTCCACTTT
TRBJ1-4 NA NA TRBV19 CASRSDGATNEKLFF TGTGCCAGTAGATCAGACGGGGCAACTAATGAAAAACTGTTTTTT
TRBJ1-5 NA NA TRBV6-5 CASSIGQPQPQHF TGTGCCAGCAGTATCGGACAGCCACAGCCCCAGCATTTT
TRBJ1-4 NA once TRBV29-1 CSVSGVRGWGEKLFF TGCAGCGTCTCTGGCGTTCGGGGCTGGGGAGAAAAACTGTTTTTT
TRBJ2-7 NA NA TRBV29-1 CSALLAGSSYEQYF TGCAGCGCCCTGCTGGCAGGGAGCTCCTACGAGCAGTACTTC
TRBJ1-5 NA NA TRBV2 CASSTYSNQPQHF TGTGCCAGCTCCACATATAGCAATCAGCCCCAGCATTTT
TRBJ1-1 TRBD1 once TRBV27 CASSLTPGGRTEAFF TGTGCCAGCAGTTTAACTCCAGGGGGAAGGACTGAAGCTTTCTTT
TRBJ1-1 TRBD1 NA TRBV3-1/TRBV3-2 CASSPSQGAGAFF TGTGCCAGCAGCCCCTCACAGGGGGCGGGGGCTTTCTTT
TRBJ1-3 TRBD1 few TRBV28 CASSPRSRDRGPGNTIYF TGTGCCAGCAGCCCCCGATCCCGGGACAGGGGGCCCGGAAACACCATATATTTT
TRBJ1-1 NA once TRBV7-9 CASSLELGRPNTEAFF TGTGCCAGCAGCTTAGAATTGGGACGGCCGAACACTGAAGCTTTCTTT
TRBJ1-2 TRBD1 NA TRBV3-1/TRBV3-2 CASSQGTGGLGYTF TGTGCCAGCAGCCAGGGGACAGGGGGTCTTGGCTACACCTTC
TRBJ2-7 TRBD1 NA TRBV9 CASSVKGAAAQFSYEQYF TGTGCCAGCAGCGTAAAGGGGGCAGCGGCTCAGTTCTCCTACGAGCAGTACTTC
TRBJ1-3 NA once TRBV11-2 CASSPAEWGPPGNTIYF TGTGCCAGCAGCCCCGCGGAGTGGGGGCCCCCTGGAAACACCATATATTTT
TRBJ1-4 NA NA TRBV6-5 CASSYGGSSEKLFF TGTGCCAGCAGTTACGGGGGATCATCTGAAAAACTGTTTTTT
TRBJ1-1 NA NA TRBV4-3 CASSQDRTGWLDTEAFF TGCGCCAGCAGCCAAGATAGAACAGGTTGGTTGGACACTGAAGCTTTCTTT
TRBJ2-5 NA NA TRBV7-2 CASSLERLETQYF TGTGCCAGCAGCTTAGAGAGATTAGAGACCCAGTACTTC
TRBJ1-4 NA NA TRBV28 CASTFPGRNEKLFF TGTGCCAGCACCTTCCCAGGGCGTAATGAAAAACTGTTTTTT
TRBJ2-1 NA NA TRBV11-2 CASSLTYNEQFF TGTGCCAGCAGCTTAACCTACAATGAGCAGTTCTTC
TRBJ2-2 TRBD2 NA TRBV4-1 CASLEREGNTGELFF TGCGCCAGCTTGGAGCGGGAGGGGAACACCGGGGAGCTGTTTTTT
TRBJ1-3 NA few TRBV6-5 CASSYGNTIYF TGTGCCAGCTCCTATGGAAACACCATATATTTT
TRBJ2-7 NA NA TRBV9 CASSATGVSYEQYF TGTGCCAGCAGCGCGACAGGTGTCTCCTACGAGCAGTACTTC
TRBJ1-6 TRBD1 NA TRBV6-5 CATRTGTYNSPLHF TGTGCCACCCGGACAGGGACATATAATTCACCCCTCCACTTT
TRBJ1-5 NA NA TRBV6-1 CASSEWWGSSNQPQHF TGTGCCAGCAGTGAATGGTGGGGGTCGAGCAATCAGCCCCAGCATTTT
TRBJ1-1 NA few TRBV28 CASSFLDTEAFF TGTGCCAGCAGTTTTTTAGACACTGAAGCTTTCTTT
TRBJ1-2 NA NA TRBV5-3 CARSLYGRNPGMLGYTF TGTGCCAGAAGCTTGTATGGGCGGAACCCAGGGATGCTTGGCTACACCTTC
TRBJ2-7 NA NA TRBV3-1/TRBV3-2 CASSQGAGEDYEQYF TGTGCCAGCAGCCAAGGGGCAGGGGAGGACTACGAGCAGTACTTC